This is a list of T cell receptor beta chains from one sample in a study of CD8 T cells in ankylosing spondylitis. Each CDR3 protein is one row after TCRdb ran MiXCR on the 5' RACE reads. The data show under 300,000 distinct CDR3 sequences, about 11% seen once. The sequencing sample was made of blood, either unsorted or a sorted T cell fraction (not recorded which). The receptors were sampled from a male donor with ankylosing spondylitis or in good health (not recorded which). Each CDR3 is given with its conserved first and last residue. Fields, in order: CDR3 DNA, CDR3 protein, clone size, CDR3 length, J gene, V gene, D gene. The D gene is left open where the match is weak. Where a row states a size, it is once, few, many or the class of an expanded clone; other rows omit it.

DNA: TGTGCCAGCAGGGCCCGCGTTGGGCAGACTGAAGCTTTCTTT
CDR3: CASRARVGQTEAFF
size: many
length: 14
J: TRBJ1-1
V: TRBV2
D: -

DNA: TGTGCCAGCACCCTGACAGGGACCAAAAACATTCAGTACTTC
CDR3: CASTLTGTKNIQYF
size: many
length: 14
J: TRBJ2-4
V: TRBV12-3/TRBV12-4
D: TRBD1

DNA: TGTGCCATCAGTGAGTCGGGCATAAGGGTCGGGAATGAGCAGTTCTTC
CDR3: CAISESGIRVGNEQFF
size: many
length: 16
J: TRBJ2-1
V: TRBV10-3
D: -

DNA: TGTGCCAGCAGTTTAGAGTCCGCGAACACTGAAGCTTTCTTT
CDR3: CASSLESANTEAFF
size: many
length: 14
J: TRBJ1-1
V: TRBV12-3/TRBV12-4
D: -

DNA: TGTGCCAGCAGTCTGCTAGCGGGGGTTGAGCAGTACTTC
CDR3: CASSLLAGVEQYF
size: many
length: 13
J: TRBJ2-7
V: TRBV27
D: TRBD2

DNA: TGCAGCGTGGACAGGGTCGAAACCTCCTACAATGAGCAGTTCTTC
CDR3: CSVDRVETSYNEQFF
size: many
length: 15
J: TRBJ2-1
V: TRBV29-1
D: TRBD1

DNA: TGTGCCAGTGATAAGGGGGCAACTGGAAACACCATATATTTT
CDR3: CASDKGATGNTIYF
size: many
length: 14
J: TRBJ1-3
V: TRBV12-3/TRBV12-4
D: TRBD1

DNA: TGCGCCAGCAGCGCCGCTACTAGTCCGGTTGAGCAGTTCTTC
CDR3: CASSAATSPVEQFF
size: many
length: 14
J: TRBJ2-1
V: TRBV5-1
D: -

DNA: TGCAGCGTTTCCCCCATTCTGACAGGGCTCACTGAAGCTTTCTTT
CDR3: CSVSPILTGLTEAFF
size: -
length: 15
J: TRBJ1-1
V: TRBV29-1
D: TRBD1

DNA: TGTGCCAGCAGCCTAAACACAGTGAACACTGAAGCTTTCTTT
CDR3: CASSLNTVNTEAFF
size: many
length: 14
J: TRBJ1-1
V: TRBV7-8
D: -

DNA: TGTGCCAGCAGCTTAAGCCGGGACAGCGAAGCTTTCTTT
CDR3: CASSLSRDSEAFF
size: -
length: 13
J: TRBJ1-1
V: TRBV7-7
D: TRBD1

DNA: TGCGCCAGCAGCTCTGGGACTAGCGGCAGCACAGATACGCAGTATTTT
CDR3: CASSSGTSGSTDTQYF
size: many
length: 16
J: TRBJ2-3
V: TRBV5-1
D: TRBD2

DNA: TGTGCCAGCTCACCACTCAGGGATCAGCCCCAGCATTTT
CDR3: CASSPLRDQPQHF
size: many
length: 13
J: TRBJ1-5
V: TRBV18
D: -

DNA: TGTGCCAGCAGCTTGTCAGTAGCAGCCTCCTACGAGCAGTACTTC
CDR3: CASSLSVAASYEQYF
size: many
length: 15
J: TRBJ2-7
V: TRBV5-6
D: -

DNA: TGCGCCAGCAGCCTGCGGTCGGGGGGTACCCTCTACAATGAGCAGTTCTTC
CDR3: CASSLRSGGTLYNEQFF
size: many
length: 17
J: TRBJ2-1
V: TRBV5-1
D: TRBD2

DNA: TGTGCCAGCAGCAACGACAGGATCTCCTACAATGAGCAGTTCTTC
CDR3: CASSNDRISYNEQFF
size: -
length: 15
J: TRBJ2-1
V: TRBV13
D: -

DNA: TGCAGTGCTAGGTCGGGTTTTGAGGATCAGCCCCAGCATTTT
CDR3: CSARSGFEDQPQHF
size: many
length: 14
J: TRBJ1-5
V: TRBV20-1
D: -

DNA: TGTGCCAGCAGTCCACCCCCGGGCAGCCTAAAGATCACAGATACGCAGTATTTT
CDR3: CASSPPPGSLKITDTQYF
size: many
length: 18
J: TRBJ2-3
V: TRBV12-3/TRBV12-4
D: -

DNA: TGCGCCAGCAGGCGGTCGGATGAGCAGTTCTTC
CDR3: CASRRSDEQFF
size: many
length: 11
J: TRBJ2-1
V: TRBV5-1
D: -

DNA: TGCGCCAGCGGATGGGGGGGGGCGATCACTGAAGCTTTCTTT
CDR3: CASGWGGAITEAFF
size: many
length: 14
J: TRBJ1-1
V: TRBV5-1
D: -

DNA: TGCAGTGCTAGTGGCGGGAACACAGATACGCAGTATTTT
CDR3: CSASGGNTDTQYF
size: -
length: 13
J: TRBJ2-3
V: TRBV20-1
D: -

DNA: TGTGCCAGCAGTCTCGGACTAGCCTTCCAAGAGACCCAGTACTTC
CDR3: CASSLGLAFQETQYF
size: many
length: 15
J: TRBJ2-5
V: TRBV12-3/TRBV12-4
D: TRBD2

DNA: TGTGCCAGCAGACCATCGACAGGGTTAAGCTCCTACAATGAGCAGTTCTTC
CDR3: CASRPSTGLSSYNEQFF
size: -
length: 17
J: TRBJ2-1
V: TRBV6-1
D: TRBD1

DNA: TGTGCCAGCAGCTTAGGGATGGAGTCTGCCGAGCAGTACTTC
CDR3: CASSLGMESAEQYF
size: -
length: 14
J: TRBJ2-7
V: TRBV11-2
D: -

DNA: TGCGCCAGCAGCCCCATAGCGGAGACCACCGGGGAGCTGTTTTTT
CDR3: CASSPIAETTGELFF
size: -
length: 15
J: TRBJ2-2
V: TRBV5-1
D: -

DNA: TGTGCCAGCAGCTCGAGCCGGACAGGACTCAATGAGCAGTTCTTC
CDR3: CASSSSRTGLNEQFF
size: many
length: 15
J: TRBJ2-1
V: TRBV5-6
D: TRBD1

DNA: TGTGCCAGCAGGGGCAGGGTTACCTACGAGCAGTACTTC
CDR3: CASRGRVTYEQYF
size: many
length: 13
J: TRBJ2-7
V: TRBV27
D: -

DNA: TGTGCCAGCAGCTTCCAGGGGGCTAAGCCCCAGCATTTT
CDR3: CASSFQGAKPQHF
size: -
length: 13
J: TRBJ1-5
V: TRBV3-1
D: TRBD1

DNA: TGTGCCAGCACTTTGGGCGCAGGTCTGGAGACCCAGTACTTC
CDR3: CASTLGAGLETQYF
size: few
length: 14
J: TRBJ2-5
V: TRBV27
D: -

DNA: TGTGCCAGCAGCCCCGGACAGGGTAGAGGCTACACCTTC
CDR3: CASSPGQGRGYTF
size: many
length: 13
J: TRBJ1-2
V: TRBV6-1
D: TRBD1

DNA: TGTGCCAGCAGCTCTTCGACAGGCGCTTCTGGAAACACCATATATTTT
CDR3: CASSSSTGASGNTIYF
size: many
length: 16
J: TRBJ1-3
V: TRBV7-9
D: -

DNA: TGCAGCGTTGATGCAGGGGGAGATACGCAGTATTTT
CDR3: CSVDAGGDTQYF
size: -
length: 12
J: TRBJ2-3
V: TRBV29-1
D: TRBD1

DNA: TGTGCCAGCAGCCTTGCGTCGGGCTCTGGGGCCAACGTCCTGACTTTC
CDR3: CASSLASGSGANVLTF
size: few
length: 16
J: TRBJ2-6
V: TRBV7-2
D: -

DNA: TGTGCCAGCACCCTCGGGACAGGAGTTTCCATAGACACCGGGGAGCTGTTTTTT
CDR3: CASTLGTGVSIDTGELFF
size: many
length: 18
J: TRBJ2-2
V: TRBV12-3/TRBV12-4
D: TRBD1

DNA: TGCGCCAGCAGCTTCGCTAGCGGGAGAAGTGGGGCCAACGTCCTGACTTTC
CDR3: CASSFASGRSGANVLTF
size: -
length: 17
J: TRBJ2-6
V: TRBV5-1
D: TRBD2

DNA: TGTGCCATCAGTGAGTCCGGACACCGGCGTGGAAACACCATATATTTT
CDR3: CAISESGHRRGNTIYF
size: many
length: 16
J: TRBJ1-3
V: TRBV10-3
D: -

DNA: TGTGCCATCAGTGAGTCGTCGACAGACGTCCAAGAGACCCAGTACTTC
CDR3: CAISESSTDVQETQYF
size: many
length: 16
J: TRBJ2-5
V: TRBV10-3
D: -